Following are 19 T cell receptor beta chains from one sample sequenced in a study of cytomegalovirus exposure and HLA in healthy donors. The assay was immunoSEQ multiplex PCR, and TCRdb's table has in-frame clones only and misses some. The sample carries about 110,000 clones, roughly 84% recorded once. Sequenced input: PBMCs. These receptors were collected from a woman aged 18-29 years in good health and CMV-seronegative.

The chain has TRBV2 and TRBJ2-7; 7 bases are a match to TRBD1. Germline V gene lookup returns CDR1 SNHLY and CDR2 FYNNEI. The CDR3 spans 18 residues. V lost 3 bases and J lost 1; bases outside the gene matches: 15. The CDR3 DNA follows: TGTGCCAGCAGTGATAATGTGAGAGGGGGACAGAATTCCTACGAGCAGTACTTC. Translating gives CASSDNVRGGQNSYEQYF.

The chain links TRBV27 to TRBJ2-7; D call uncertain. Trimming left V 5 bases short and J 3 bases short, with 14 bases between. In germline, CDR1 is MNHEY, CDR2 SMNVEV (reference sequence). The CDR3 consists of 14 residues. DNA for the CDR3: TGTGCCAGCAGTAGTCTTCGGTCTTTCTACGAGCAGTACTTC. Translating gives CASSSLRSFYEQYF.

The V call is TRBV9, the J call TRBJ2-5, with D hard to call. Germline CDR1 reads SGDLS; CDR2 reads YYNGEE. The CDR3 runs 13 residues. Trimming took 0 bases from V and 3 from J, leaving 6 bases between them. The CDR3 sequence: CASSVGQEETQYF. DNA of the CDR3: TGTGCCAGCAGCGTAGGACAAGAAGAGACCCAGTACTTC. Full variable domain (remainder filled in from reference TRBV9 and TRBJ2-5): DSGVTQTPKHLITATGQRVTLRCSPRSGDLSVYWYQQSLDQGLQFLIQYYNGEERAKGNILERFSAQQFPDLHSELNLSSLELGDSALYFCASSVGQEETQYFGPGTRLLVL.

This chain joins TRBV5-6 and TRBJ2-1; D call uncertain. CDR1 SGHDT and CDR2 YYEEEE come from the germline V gene. The CDR3 runs to 14 residues. Trimming left V 1 base short and J 12 bases short, with 17 bases between. The CDR3 region has the DNA TGTGCCAGCAGCTTGTCCTGGGCCAGTGTGCCGCAGTTCTTC. Encoded protein: CASSLSWASVPQFF.

The chain has TRBV5-4 and TRBJ1-1; D not certain. Germline V gene data show CDR1 as SGHNT and CDR2 as YYREEE (reference sequence). The CDR3 has 13 amino acids. The germline V and J ends were trimmed by 5 bases and 2 bases, with 10 bases remaining between them. CDR3 residues: CASSTDTNTEAFF. CDR3 in DNA: TGTGCCAGCAGTACTGACACTAACACTGAAGCTTTCTTT.

This chain joins TRBV4-2 and TRBJ2-1; TRBD2 matches at 8 bases. The germline gives CDR1 LGHNA, CDR2 YNFKEQ. The CDR3 loop spans 15 amino acids. The junction had 6 bases not matched to a gene; V was cut back by 2 bases and J by 6 bases. The CDR3: CASSQISGEGNEQFF. CDR3 in DNA: TGTGCCAGCAGCCAAATTAGCGGGGAGGGCAATGAGCAGTTCTTC.

The chain joins TRBV10-3 to TRBJ1-5, with D perhaps matching TRBD1 (5 bases). The V end lost 2 bases, the J end lost 9 bases, and 8 bases lay between the germline ends. In germline, CDR1 is ENHRY, CDR2 SYGVKD. This CDR3 is 12 amino acids long. CDR3 region: CAISEQGWPQHF. The CDR3 coding sequence is TGTGCCATCAGTGAGCAGGGTTGGCCCCAGCATTTT.

The V gene is TRBV7-6, the J gene TRBJ1-2; the match to TRBD1 covers 10 bases. The CDR3 runs 14 residues. The V gene end was trimmed by 3 bases and the J gene end by 2 bases; junction bases not matched to a gene: 0. Germline V CDR1 and CDR2: SGHVS, FNYEAQ. This CDR3 is CASSLGQGNYGYTF. CDR3 sequence (DNA): TGTGCCAGCAGCTTGGGACAGGGGAACTATGGCTACACCTTC.

The chain uses TRBV6-5 and TRBJ1-2; tentatively, D is TRBD1 (6 bases). CDR1 is MNHEY and CDR2 is SVGAGI in the germline V gene. The V end lost 6 bases, the J end lost 7 bases, and 12 bases lay between the germline ends. The CDR3 runs 12 residues. CDR3 nucleotides: TGTGCCAGCAGCCGGGAGGGGGGTGGCTACACCTTC. This gives the protein CASSREGGGYTF.

The J gene is TRBJ1-2, the V gene TRBV18; 9 bases line up with TRBD1. Germline V gene sequence: CDR1 KGHSH, CDR2 LQKENI. After removal of 8 bases from V and 7 bases from J, the junction contained 17 bases not matched to a gene. The CDR3 loop spans 16 amino acids. For the CDR3, the DNA is TGTGCCAGCACACTACAACCCACAGGGGGCGAACGTGGCTACACCTTC. It yields the protein CASTLQPTGGERGYTF.

The sample holds many counts of this clone. This chain uses TRBV19 with TRBJ1-5, with 8 positions matching TRBD1. There are 14 residues in the CDR3. Germline CDR1 reads LNHDA; CDR2 reads SQIVND (reference sequence). J was trimmed by 4 bases and V by 6 bases; bases with no gene match: 5. The CDR3 DNA reads TGTGCCAGTAGCCAGGGGGCCCCAAATCAGCCCCAGCATTTT. This encodes CASSQGAPNQPQHF.

This sequence joins TRBV28 and TRBJ1-5; 8 positions match TRBD1. Germline-derived CDR1 and CDR2 are MDHEN and SYDVKM. This CDR3 comprises 14 residues. Trimming cost V 5 bases and J 8 bases; bases outside gene matches: 8. The CDR3, as DNA: TGTGCCAGCAGTCCTAGGGACAGGCCGAAGCCCCAGCATTTT. It encodes CASSPRDRPKPQHF.

This clone was counted between two and nine times. The chain is built from TRBV2 and TRBJ2-7, with D perhaps TRBD1 (6 bases). The CDR3 has 15 amino acids. Looked up from germline, CDR1 is SNHLY and CDR2 is FYNNEI. With 8 bases removed from V and 0 bases from J, the gap between germline ends came to 17 bases. The CDR3 DNA reads TGTGCCAGCCCCCCGGACAGTATGACCTCCTACGAGCAGTACTTC. It is translated as CASPPDSMTSYEQYF.

The genes are TRBV27 and TRBJ1-1, with 9 bases matching TRBD1. The length of the CDR3 is 13 residues. The V and J ends lost 7 bases and 4 bases, in that order; junction bases with no gene match: 4. CDR1 is MNHEY and CDR2 is SMNVEV in the germline V gene (reference sequence). The CDR3 sequence: CASTGQGSTEAFF. The CDR3 DNA follows: TGTGCCAGCACCGGACAGGGGTCCACTGAAGCTTTCTTT.

This clone was picked up a small number of times. The rearrangement joins TRBV2 to TRBJ1-5, with 8 bases matching TRBD1. Germline-derived CDR1 and CDR2 are SNHLY and FYNNEI. The CDR3 is 15 residues long. The trim removed 3 bases at V and 6 bases at J, leaving 7 bases unmatched. The CDR3 coding sequence is TGTGCCAGCAGTGACCGTCAGGGGGCGAGTCAGCCCCAGCATTTT. Translated: CASSDRQGASQPQHF. Complete variable domain (other parts from reference TRBV2 and TRBJ1-5): EPEVTQTPSHQVTQMGQEVILRCVPISNHLYFYWYRQILGQKVEFLVSFYNNEISEKSEIFDDQFSVERPDGSNFTLKIRSTKLEDSAMYFCASSDRQGASQPQHFGDGTRLSIL.

This chain uses TRBV5-4 with TRBJ1-2; tentative D call: TRBD1 (5 bases). The V gene lost 4 bases and the J gene lost 3 bases, with 13 bases spanning the gap. This CDR3 is built from 14 residues. Germline CDR1 is SGHNT and CDR2 is YYREEE (reference sequence). CDR3 loop: CASSPQGHYYGYTF. The CDR3 nucleotides read TGTGCCAGCAGCCCCCAAGGACATTACTATGGCTACACCTTC.

This sequence joins TRBV27 and TRBJ2-6; D may be TRBD2 (5 bases). The length of the CDR3 is 14 residues. CDR1 and CDR2 from the germline V gene are MNHEY and SMNVEV (reference sequence). The V and J ends lost 9 bases and 2 bases respectively, with 11 bases between them. For the CDR3, the DNA is TGTGCCAGTGGACTGCAAGCTGGGGCCAACGTCCTGACTTTC. Translating gives CASGLQAGANVLTF. Together with reference TRBV27 and TRBJ2-6, the CDR3 gives the full variable domain: EAQVTQNPRYLITVTGKKLTVTCSQNMNHEYMSWYRQDPGLGLRQIYYSMNVEVTDKGDVPEGYKVSRKEKRNFPLILESPSPNQTSLYFCASGLQAGANVLTFGAGSRLTVL.

The rearrangement joins TRBV7-9 to TRBJ2-7, with D tentatively TRBD2 (5 bases). CDR3 length equals 15 residues. CDR1 and CDR2 from the germline V gene are SEHNR and FQNEAQ (reference sequence). Between the trimmed V and J ends, which lost 1 base and 6 bases, there was a span of 16 bases. As DNA, the CDR3 is TGTGCCAGCAGCTTAGTGCCGACTACCTTCTTCGAGCAGTACTTC. This codes for CASSLVPTTFFEQYF.

The chain has TRBV5-1 and TRBJ2-2; 9 bases fit TRBD2. There are 15 residues in the CDR3. From germline, CDR1 is SGHRS and CDR2 YFSETQ. The V segment lost 2 bases and the J segment 4 bases; nucleotides outside the gene matches: 3. CDR3 nucleotides: TGCGCCAGCAGCTTTAGCGGGGGCGGCACCGGGGAGCTGTTTTTT. This sequence encodes CASSFSGGGTGELFF.